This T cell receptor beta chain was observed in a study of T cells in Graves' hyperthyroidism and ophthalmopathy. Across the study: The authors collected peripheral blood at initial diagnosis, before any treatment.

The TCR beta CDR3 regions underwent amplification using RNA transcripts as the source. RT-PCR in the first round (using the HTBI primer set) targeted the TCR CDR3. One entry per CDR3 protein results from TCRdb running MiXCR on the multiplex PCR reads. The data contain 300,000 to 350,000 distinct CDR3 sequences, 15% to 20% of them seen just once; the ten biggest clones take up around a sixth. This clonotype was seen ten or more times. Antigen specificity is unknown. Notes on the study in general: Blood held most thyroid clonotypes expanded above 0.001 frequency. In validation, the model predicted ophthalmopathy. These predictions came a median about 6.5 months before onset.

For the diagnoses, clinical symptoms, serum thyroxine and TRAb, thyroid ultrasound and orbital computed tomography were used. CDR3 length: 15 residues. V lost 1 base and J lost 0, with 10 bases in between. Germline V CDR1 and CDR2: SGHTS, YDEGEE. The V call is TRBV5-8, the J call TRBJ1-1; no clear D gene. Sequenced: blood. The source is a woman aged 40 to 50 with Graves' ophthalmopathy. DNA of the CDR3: TGTGCCAGCAGCTTGCGGGGTCATATGAACACTGAAGCTTTCTTT. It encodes CASSLRGHMNTEAFF.